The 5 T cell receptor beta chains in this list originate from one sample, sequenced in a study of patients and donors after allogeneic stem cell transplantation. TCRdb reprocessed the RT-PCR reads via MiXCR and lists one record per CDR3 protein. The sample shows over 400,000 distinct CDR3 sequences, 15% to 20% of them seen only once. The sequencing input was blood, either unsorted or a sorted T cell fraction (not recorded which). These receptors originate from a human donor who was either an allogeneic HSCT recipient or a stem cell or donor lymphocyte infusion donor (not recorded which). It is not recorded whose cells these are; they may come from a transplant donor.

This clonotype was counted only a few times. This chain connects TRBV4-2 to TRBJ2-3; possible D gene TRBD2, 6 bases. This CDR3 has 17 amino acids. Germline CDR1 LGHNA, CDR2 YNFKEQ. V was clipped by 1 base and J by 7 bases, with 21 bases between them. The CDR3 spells CASSQGSRKGGGNTQYF. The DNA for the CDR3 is TGTGCCAGCAGCCAAGGGTCGCGGAAGGGAGGTGGAAATACGCAGTATTTT.

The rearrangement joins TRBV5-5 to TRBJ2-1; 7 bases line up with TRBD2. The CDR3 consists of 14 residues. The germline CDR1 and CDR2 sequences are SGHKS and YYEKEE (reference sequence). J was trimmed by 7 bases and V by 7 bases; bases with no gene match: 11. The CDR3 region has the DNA TGTGCCAGCTCCCGCGGGGGAGGAGCAAATGAGCAGTTCTTC. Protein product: CASSRGGGANEQFF.

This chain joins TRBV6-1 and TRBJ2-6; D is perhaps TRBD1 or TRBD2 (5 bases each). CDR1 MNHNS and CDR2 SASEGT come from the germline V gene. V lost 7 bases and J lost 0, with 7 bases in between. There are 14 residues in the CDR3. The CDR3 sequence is CASMGDSGANVLTF. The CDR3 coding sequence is TGTGCCAGCATGGGGGACTCTGGGGCCAACGTCCTGACTTTC.

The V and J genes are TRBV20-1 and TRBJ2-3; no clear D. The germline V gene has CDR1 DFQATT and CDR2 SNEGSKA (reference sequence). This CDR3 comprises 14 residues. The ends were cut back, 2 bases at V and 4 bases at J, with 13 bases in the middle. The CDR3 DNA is TGCAGTGCTAGACGTCCAACTCTGCCAGATACGCAGTATTTT. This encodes CSARRPTLPDTQYF.

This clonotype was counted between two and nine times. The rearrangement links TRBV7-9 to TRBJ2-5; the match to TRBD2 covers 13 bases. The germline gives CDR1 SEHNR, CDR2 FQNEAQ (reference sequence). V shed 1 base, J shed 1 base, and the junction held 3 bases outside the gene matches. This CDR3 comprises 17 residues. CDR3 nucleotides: TGTGCCAGCAGCTTAGGAGGACTAGCGGGGGTCCAAGAGACCCAGTACTTC. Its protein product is CASSLGGLAGVQETQYF.